This TCR beta chain was captured in a study of blood T cells in healthy people across ages. Study results and caveats: Diversity of TCR beta correlated strongly with naive T cell percentage. The study could not conclusively compare naive and antigen-experienced cells, given its unsorted PBMCs.

This clonotype was recorded a few times. The antigen is unknown. The CDR3 has 11 amino acids. CDR1 MNHNY and CDR2 SVGAGI come from the germline V gene (reference sequence). Trimming stripped 6 bases from V and 6 bases from J, with 8 bases between. Sample-barcoded 5' priming and a J-beta primer mix drove a second PCR of roughly 7 to 11 cycles. TCRdb analysed the 5' RACE reads with MiXCR anew, one entry per CDR3 protein. This sample has 1.5 million to 2 million distinct CDR3 sequences; more than 35% occur once, and the top ten carry roughly 24%. The source is a human donor in good health. Sequenced: blood. The V and J genes are TRBV6-6 and TRBJ1-2; D unclear. The CDR3 DNA reads TGTGCCAGCAGCCCAGAAGATGGCTACACCTTC. Translation: CASSPEDGYTF.